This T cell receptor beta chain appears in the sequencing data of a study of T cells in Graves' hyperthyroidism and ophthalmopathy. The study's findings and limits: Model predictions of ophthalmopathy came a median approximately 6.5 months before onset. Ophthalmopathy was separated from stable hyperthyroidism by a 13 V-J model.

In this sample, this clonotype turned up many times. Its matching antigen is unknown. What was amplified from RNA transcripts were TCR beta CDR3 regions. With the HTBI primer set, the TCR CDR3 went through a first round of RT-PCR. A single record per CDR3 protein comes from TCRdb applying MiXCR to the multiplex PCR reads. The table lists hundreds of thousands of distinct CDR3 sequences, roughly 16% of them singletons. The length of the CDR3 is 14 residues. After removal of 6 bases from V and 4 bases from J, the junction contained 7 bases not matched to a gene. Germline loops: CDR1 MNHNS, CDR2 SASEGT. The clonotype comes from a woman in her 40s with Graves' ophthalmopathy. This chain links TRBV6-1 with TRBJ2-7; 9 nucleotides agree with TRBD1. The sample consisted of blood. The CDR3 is CASRSQGAGYEQYF. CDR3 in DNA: TGTGCCAGCAGGTCACAGGGGGCGGGGTACGAGCAGTACTTC.